This is a list of T cell receptor beta chains from one sample in a study of T cell repertoires in aging, cancer and after chemotherapy. TCRdb reprocessed the multiplex PCR reads via MiXCR and lists one record per CDR3 protein. Of some 4,500 distinct CDR3 sequences in the sample, around 26% were seen once. The sequenced material came from blood. The receptors were gathered from a human donor with a blood cancer. CDR3s include the opening cysteine and the closing phenylalanine or tryptophan.

TRBV6-1 CASSQVTLTDTQYF
TRBV12-3/TRBV12-4 CASNPSWANTEAFF
TRBV29-1 CSVVGGTETQYF
TRBV29-1 CSVDRGLLRTEAFF
TRBV12-3/TRBV12-4 CASSQGDVYEQYF
TRBV11-3 CASSTEDSIAKQYF
TRBV5-1 CASSAGTGNYNEQFF
TRBV19 CASSTPGSGDGYTF
TRBV29-1 CSASGTRNYNEQFF
TRBV19 CASSIGRGINTEAFF
TRBV30 CAWSTKRTANYEQYF
TRBV6-5 CASSYGGGQETQYF
TRBV6-5 CASRPRTGGYGYTF
TRBV19 CASSISGPPKAFF
TRBV19 CASSISRGPNYGYTF
TRBV29-1 CSVRGTDTQYF